The clone carrying this T cell receptor beta chain was recorded once. This entry comes from a study of blood T cell repertoires in COVID-19. Study context: Sites in the United States, Italy and Spain provided acute and convalescent COVID-19 samples.

Under the authors' procedure: For nucleated cells, counts were estimated from reference gene primer amplification. The protocol was immunoSEQ multiplex PCR, while the TCRdb copy is restricted to in-frame clones and leaves out a portion. D and trimming come from the DNA, and the V and J calls and clone size come from that table. This table holds roughly 70,000 clones, approximately 93% found once. CDR1 and CDR2 from the germline V gene are MDHEN and SYDVKM. This CDR3 spans 15 amino acids. The V and J ends lost 3 bases and 5 bases respectively, with 17 bases between them. Patients of the Seattle cohort, enrolled during active infection, were followed longitudinally.

The V and J genes are TRBV28 and TRBJ2-7; maybe TRBD1 (7 bases). The sequenced sample was peripheral blood. The TCR comes from a man aged 50-60 years with COVID-19, enrolled during active disease. CDR3 protein: CASSFWGAGGDEQYF. In nucleotides, the CDR3 is TGTGCCAGCAGTTTTTGGGGGGCAGGGGGTGACGAGCAGTACTTC.